This T cell receptor beta chain derives from a study of T-cell reconstitution after alpha-beta-depleted transplantation in children. Unique molecular identifiers featured in how the TCRbeta library was prepared. TCRdb passed the PCR reads through MiXCR, listing each CDR3 protein once. Of about 870,000 distinct CDR3 sequences listed, 15% to 20% are singletons. This clonotype was recorded at least ten times. No antigen is known for it. The ends were cut back, 4 bases at V and 4 bases at J, with 13 bases in the middle. The CDR3 is 15 residues long. From germline, CDR1 is MGHRA and CDR2 YSYEKL. Study-wide points: One year post-transplant, T-cell counts and diversity were largely derived from T cells produced anew.

This material consisted of PBMCs, mostly from graft donor cells, taken 360 days after TCRalphabeta/CD19-depleted stem cell transplant. The receptor was isolated from a male patient aged 5 to 17 who had a stem cell transplant for acute lymphoblastic leukemia, so the T cells may come from the graft donor. The V and J genes are TRBV4-1 and TRBJ2-2, with unresolved D. The CDR3 DNA is TGCGCCAGCAGCCGAGGACCCTTTGCCACCGGGGAGCTGTTTTTT. As protein: CASSRGPFATGELFF.